A selection of T cell receptor beta chains follows, all from one sample in a study of monozygotic twins with inflammatory bowel disease. TCRdb re-called the 5' RACE reads and shows each CDR3 protein once, DNA omitted. This sample contains 150,000 or so distinct CDR3 sequences. The sequenced material came from blood. These receptors originate from a human donor with ulcerative colitis or Crohn's disease, or a healthy co-twin of an affected twin (not recorded which). Each CDR3 is given with its conserved first and last residue.

j_call | v_call | cdr3_aa
TRBJ2-2 | TRBV20-1 | CSADGTSGRKYGELFF
TRBJ2-4 | TRBV7-8 | CASRPQAAKNMQYF
TRBJ1-1 | TRBV5-4 | CASSLSGTVNTEAFF
TRBJ2-7 | TRBV20-1 | CSARLGRGIYEQYF
TRBJ2-7 | TRBV7-2 | CASSSGTSGRNEQYF
TRBJ2-7 | TRBV5-1 | CASSLAQGVAEQYF
TRBJ2-4 | TRBV20-1 | CSAPRQNLAKNIQYF
TRBJ1-5 | TRBV20-1 | CSARRDRGVQPQHF
TRBJ1-5 | TRBV29-1 | CSVSGQGFEYSNQPQHF
TRBJ2-3 | TRBV3-1 | CASSPSELRISTDTQYF
TRBJ2-1 | TRBV11-2 | CASSWTSGSHNEQFF
TRBJ2-5 | TRBV7-2 | CASSSRTGGALQETQYF
TRBJ2-1 | TRBV24-1 | CATGVPNSYNEQFF
TRBJ2-7 | TRBV20-1 | CSARGSTSGSIEQYF
TRBJ2-7 | TRBV7-3 | CASSKNGDEQYF
TRBJ1-1 | TRBV7-2 | CASSLVRVNTEAFF
TRBJ2-3 | TRBV6-2/TRBV6-3 | CASSYVRSSTDTQYF
TRBJ2-2 | TRBV11-2 | CASSLLGPPNTGELFF
TRBJ2-7 | TRBV9 | CASSPSLAGGTYEQYF
TRBJ2-5 | TRBV4-1 | CASSQDPAPAGETQCF
TRBJ2-1 | TRBV10-3 | CAISVVAGGQNEQFF
TRBJ1-1 | TRBV28 | CASSLSGATTEAFF
TRBJ2-2 | TRBV28 | CASSLAAWDRVRTGELFF